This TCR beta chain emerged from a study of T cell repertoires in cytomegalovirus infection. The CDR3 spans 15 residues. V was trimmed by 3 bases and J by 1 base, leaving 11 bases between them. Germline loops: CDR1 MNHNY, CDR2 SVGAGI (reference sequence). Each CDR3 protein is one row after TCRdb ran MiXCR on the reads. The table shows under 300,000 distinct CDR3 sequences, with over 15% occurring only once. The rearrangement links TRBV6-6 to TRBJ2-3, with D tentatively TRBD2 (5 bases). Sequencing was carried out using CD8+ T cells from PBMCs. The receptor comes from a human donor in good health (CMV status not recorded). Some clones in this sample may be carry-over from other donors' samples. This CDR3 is CASSYALGGTDTQYF. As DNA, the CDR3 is TGTGCCAGCAGTTATGCACTAGGTGGCACAGATACGCAGTATTTT.